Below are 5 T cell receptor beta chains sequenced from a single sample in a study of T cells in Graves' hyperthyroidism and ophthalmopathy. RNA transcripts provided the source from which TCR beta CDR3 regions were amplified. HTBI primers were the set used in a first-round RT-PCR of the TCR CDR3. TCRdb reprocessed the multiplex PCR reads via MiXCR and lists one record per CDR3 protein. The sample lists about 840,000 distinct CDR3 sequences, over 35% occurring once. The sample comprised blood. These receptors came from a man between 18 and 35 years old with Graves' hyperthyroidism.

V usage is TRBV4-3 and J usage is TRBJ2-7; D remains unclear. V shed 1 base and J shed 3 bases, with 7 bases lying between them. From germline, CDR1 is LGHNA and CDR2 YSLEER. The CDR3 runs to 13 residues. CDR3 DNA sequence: TGCGCCAGCAGCCAAGTTGTATACTACGAGCAGTACTTC. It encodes CASSQVVYYEQYF.

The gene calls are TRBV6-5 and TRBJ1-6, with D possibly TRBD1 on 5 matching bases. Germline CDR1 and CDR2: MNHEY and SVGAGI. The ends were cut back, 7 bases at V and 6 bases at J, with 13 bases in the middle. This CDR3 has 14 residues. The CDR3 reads CASTAGQANSPLHF. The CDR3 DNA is TGTGCCAGCACCGCGGGGCAGGCTAATTCACCCCTCCACTTT.

CDR3 amino acids: CASSLAGSGSPLHF. DNA for the CDR3: TGTGCCAGCAGCTTAGCGGGGAGTGGTTCACCCCTCCACTTT. This chain uses TRBV13 with TRBJ1-6; no clear D. This CDR3 region has 14 residues. Trimming cost V 1 base and J 9 bases, with 10 bases left between them. Germline V gene sequence: CDR1 PRHDT, CDR2 FYEKMQ (reference sequence).

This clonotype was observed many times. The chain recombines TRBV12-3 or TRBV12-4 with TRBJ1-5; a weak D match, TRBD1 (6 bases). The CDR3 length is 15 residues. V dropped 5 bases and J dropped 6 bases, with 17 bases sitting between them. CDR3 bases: TGTGCCAGCAGTGGTCTAACAGGGTCTAGTCAGCCCCAGCATTTT. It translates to CASSGLTGSSQPQHF.

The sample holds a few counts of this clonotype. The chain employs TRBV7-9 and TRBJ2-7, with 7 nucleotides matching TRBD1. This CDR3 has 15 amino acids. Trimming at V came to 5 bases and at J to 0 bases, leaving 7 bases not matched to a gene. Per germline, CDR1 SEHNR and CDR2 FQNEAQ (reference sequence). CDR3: CASSQGGTLSYEQYF. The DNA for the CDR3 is TGTGCCAGCAGCCAAGGGGGCACCCTCTCCTACGAGCAGTACTTC.